Below, 17 T cell receptor beta chains from the same sample are listed, as sequenced in a study of CD8 T cells in Susac syndrome. The authors reverse transcribed roughly 0.5 to 1 ug RNA with random hexamers. TCRdb independently ran MiXCR on the immunoSEQ multiplex PCR reads; one entry per CDR3 protein. The sample has approximately 130,000 distinct CDR3 sequences, approximately 90% seen once. The source material was CD8+ T cells from PBMCs. Receptor source: a human donor with multiple sclerosis.

This chain uses TRBV28 with TRBJ2-2, with TRBD2 matching over 11 bases. This CDR3 contains 20 residues. The V gene end was trimmed by 4 bases and the J gene end by 1 base; junction bases not matched to a gene: 14. Germline V lookup: CDR1 MDHEN, CDR2 SYDVKM. The CDR3 DNA reads TGTGCCAGCAGTTACACGCTTAAGCTGACTAGCGGGGAGAACACCGGGGAGCTGTTTTTT. Translating it yields CASSYTLKLTSGENTGELFF.

V and J are TRBV5-4 and TRBJ1-1; no clear D gene. Per germline, CDR1 SGHNT and CDR2 YYREEE (reference sequence). With 4 bases removed from V and 0 bases from J, the gap between germline ends came to 7 bases. CDR3 length: 13 residues. Written as DNA, the CDR3 is TGTGCCAGCAGCCCCACGATGAACACTGAAGCTTTCTTT. It yields the protein CASSPTMNTEAFF.

The J gene is TRBJ2-7, the V gene TRBV5-6, with a weak D call TRBD1 (5 bases). This CDR3 has 14 residues. V lost 6 bases and J lost 2, with 15 bases in between. The germline V gene has CDR1 SGHDT and CDR2 YYEEEE. CDR3 nucleotides: TGTGCCAGCATGGGGCAGGGTATGACCTACGAGCAGTACTTC. It is translated as CASMGQGMTYEQYF.

This clonotype was recorded once. J is TRBJ2-5 and V is TRBV7-9; D is ambiguous. The V gene lost 5 bases and the J gene lost 7 bases, with 17 bases spanning the gap. This CDR3 comprises 14 residues. Germline V gene data show CDR1 as SEHNR and CDR2 as FQNEAQ (reference sequence). The CDR3, as DNA: TGTGCCAGCAGCATAGACCGGGTCCACCGGACCCAGTACTTC. Translated, it gives CASSIDRVHRTQYF.

The rearrangement joins TRBV19 to TRBJ2-3, with D perhaps given as TRBD1 or TRBD2 (6 bases each). Germline CDR1 is LNHDA and CDR2 is SQIVND (reference sequence). This CDR3 spans 15 amino acids. V was pared by 3 bases and J by 2 bases, with 12 bases between. For the CDR3, the DNA is TGTGCCAGTAGTATCCGGGGGCGGACCACAGATACGCAGTATTTT. This gives the protein CASSIRGRTTDTQYF.

The chain links TRBV13 to TRBJ2-7, with D maybe TRBD2 (6 bases). From germline, CDR1 is PRHDT and CDR2 FYEKMQ (reference sequence). This CDR3 has 16 residues. The V end was cut by 5 bases, the J end by 0 bases, with 17 bases between. CDR3 bases: TGTGCCAGCAGCCCCCGCGGCGGGGTGTCCTCCTACGAGCAGTACTTC. Protein sequence: CASSPRGGVSSYEQYF.

This sequence joins TRBV7-8 and TRBJ2-3; 11 bases fit TRBD1. The CDR3 totals 15 residues. V dropped 1 base and J dropped 4; count of bases not matched to a gene: 1. Germline V gene sequence: CDR1 SGHVS, CDR2 FQNEAQ. The CDR3: CASSLGTGGADTQYF. CDR3 bases: TGTGCCAGCAGCTTAGGGACAGGGGGCGCAGATACGCAGTATTTT.

The genes are TRBV7-3 and TRBJ2-7, with D possibly being TRBD2 (6 bases). V lost 2 bases, J lost 6 bases, and 11 bases lay in between. This CDR3 comprises 13 residues. Per germline, CDR1 SGHTA and CDR2 FQGTGA. The CDR3, as DNA: TGTGCCAGCAGCTTAGATCCAGCGGGCGAGCAGTACTTC. Protein product: CASSLDPAGEQYF.

The chain employs TRBV27 and TRBJ2-1; possibly TRBD2 for D (6 bases). V was cut by 3 bases and J by 7 bases, with 16 bases left in between. CDR3 length: 15 amino acids. Germline CDR1 is MNHEY and CDR2 is SMNVEV (reference sequence). The CDR3, as DNA: TGTGCCAGCAGTTTCATGGAGGGAGTCGGGAATGAGCAGTTCTTC. Its protein product is CASSFMEGVGNEQFF.

The chain is built from TRBV5-5 and TRBJ2-2; 11 nucleotides agree with TRBD2. Trimming removed 4 bases from V and 9 bases from J; junction bases left unmatched: 8. This CDR3 region has 15 residues. Looked up from germline, CDR1 is SGHKS and CDR2 is YYEKEE (reference sequence). The CDR3 sequence is CASSEDGTSGRELFF. Written as DNA, the CDR3 is TGTGCCAGCAGCGAAGACGGGACTAGCGGTAGGGAGCTGTTTTTT.

The chain couples TRBV4-3 to TRBJ1-1; D is ambiguous. V was cut by 2 bases and J by 5 bases, with 9 bases left in between. Germline values: CDR1 LGHNA, CDR2 YSLEER. The CDR3 runs 13 residues. This chain's CDR3 is CASSQTSGTEAFF. CDR3 DNA sequence: TGCGCCAGCAGCCAAACAAGTGGGACTGAAGCTTTCTTT.

The chain is built from TRBV28 and TRBJ2-2; either TRBD1 or TRBD2 may fit D (5 bases each). Trimming took off 8 bases at V and 7 bases at J, with 11 bases between the two ends. CDR1 and CDR2 (germline): MDHEN, SYDVKM. The CDR3 sequence is 12 residues long. The CDR3 sequence is CASYRGGGELFF. The CDR3 bases are TGTGCCAGCTACCGGGGCGGCGGGGAGCTGTTTTTT. Full variable domain (outside the CDR3, taken from reference TRBV28 and TRBJ2-2): DVKVTQSSRYLVKRTGEKVFLECVQDMDHENMFWYRQDPGLGLRLIYFSYDVKMKEKGDIPEGYSVSREKKERFSLILESASTNQTSMYLCASYRGGGELFFGEGSRLTVL.

This chain connects TRBV19 to TRBJ2-2; TRBD1 matches 9 bases. Germline values: CDR1 LNHDA, CDR2 SQIVND (reference sequence). The CDR3 runs to 18 residues. The trim removed 1 base at V and 3 bases at J, leaving 9 bases unmatched. This CDR3 reads CASSIVSGDREYTGELFF. The CDR3 region has the DNA TGTGCCAGTAGTATAGTGTCGGGGGACAGGGAGTACACCGGGGAGCTGTTTTTT.

This chain joins TRBV5-6 and TRBJ1-2; D uncertain. The V and J ends lost 2 bases and 6 bases respectively, with 23 bases between them. Germline CDR1 SGHDT, CDR2 YYEEEE. CDR3 length equals 17 residues. The CDR3 DNA sequence: TGTGCCAGCAGCTTAAAAGATACCATTTTGCGGGTACATGGCTACACCTTC. Translated: CASSLKDTILRVHGYTF.

The J gene is TRBJ2-1, the V gene TRBV28; D is unclear. Trimming stripped 3 bases from V and 6 bases from J, with 6 bases between. CDR1 is MDHEN, CDR2 SYDVKM, per germline. The CDR3 contains 12 residues. CDR3 protein: CASSFGFNEQFF. For the CDR3, the DNA is TGTGCCAGCAGTTTCGGATTCAATGAGCAGTTCTTC.

This chain links TRBV4-2 with TRBJ1-3, with D tentatively TRBD1 (5 bases). Per the germline V gene, CDR1 is LGHNA and CDR2 is YNFKEQ. CDR3 length equals 16 residues. The V gene lost 1 base and the J gene lost 4 bases, with 14 bases spanning the gap. CDR3 sequence (DNA): TGTGCCAGCAGCCAAGCCGGTCCAGGGACCGGAAACACCATATATTTT. Its translation: CASSQAGPGTGNTIYF.

This chain joins TRBV15 and TRBJ2-5, with D unresolved. Germline loops: CDR1 LNHNV, CDR2 YYDKDF (reference sequence). Trimming took 5 bases from V and 3 from J, leaving 13 bases between them. CDR3 length equals 14 residues. CDR3 loop: CATSPDRREETQYF. CDR3 sequence (DNA): TGTGCCACCAGCCCCGACCGGAGAGAAGAGACCCAGTACTTC.